The subject of this entry is one T cell receptor (beta chain). Its specificity is unknown. The table came from immunoSEQ multiplex PCR; TCRdb's copy has only in-frame clones and leaves some out. The sample carries tens of thousands of clones, about 88% recorded once. This CDR3 comprises 18 residues. With V trimmed by 1 base and J by 0 bases, 6 bases remained unmatched. Per the germline V gene, CDR1 is SGDLS and CDR2 is YYNGEE. The record originates from a study of a mutant IDH1 vaccine in newly diagnosed glioma. Study-level background: Vaccine administration was initiated 4-6 weeks following radiotherapy alone, or with temozolomide cycles. Week 35 held visit V12, while week 47 held visit V13. Notes on the study in general: Of all patients, around 93% showed vaccine-induced immune responses.

Time point specified: week 47, end of study. A single vaccine dose contained 300 ug of mutant IDH1 20-mer peptide, and topical imiquimod was used with it. The V call is TRBV9, the J call TRBJ2-2; 10 nucleotides line up with TRBD2. This receptor was obtained from a woman aged 30 to 39 with glioma. Some clones in this sample may be carry-over from other donors' samples. Sequenced material: PBMCs, taken from a glioma patient whose treatment included an IDH1 peptide vaccine. The DNA for the CDR3 is TGTGCCAGCAGCGTAACTAGCGGGATAAGACCGAACACCGGGGAGCTGTTTTTT. Amino acids: CASSVTSGIRPNTGELFF.